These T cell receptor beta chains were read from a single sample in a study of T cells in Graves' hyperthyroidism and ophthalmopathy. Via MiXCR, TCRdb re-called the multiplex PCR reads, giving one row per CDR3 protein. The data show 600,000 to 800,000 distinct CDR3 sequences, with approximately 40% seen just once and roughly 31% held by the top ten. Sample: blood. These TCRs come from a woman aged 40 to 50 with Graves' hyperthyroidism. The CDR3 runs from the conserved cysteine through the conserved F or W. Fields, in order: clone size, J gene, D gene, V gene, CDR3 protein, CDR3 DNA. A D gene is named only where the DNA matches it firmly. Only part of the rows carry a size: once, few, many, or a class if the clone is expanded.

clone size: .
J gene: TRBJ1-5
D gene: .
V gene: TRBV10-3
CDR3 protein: CAISGSGGETQHF
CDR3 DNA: TGTGCCATCAGTGGATCAGGAGGAGAGACCCAGCATTTT

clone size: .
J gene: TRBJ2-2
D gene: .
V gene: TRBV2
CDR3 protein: CASSWQGGITGELLF
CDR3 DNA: TGTGCCAGCAGTTGGCAGGGGGGGATCACCGGGGAGCTGCTTTTT

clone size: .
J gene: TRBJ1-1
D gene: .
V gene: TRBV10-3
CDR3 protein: CAISPRATEAFF
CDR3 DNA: TGTGCCATCAGCCCCAGGGCCACTGAGGCTTTCTTT

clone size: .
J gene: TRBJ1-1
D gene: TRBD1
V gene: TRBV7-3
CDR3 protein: CASSPDRGYTEAFF
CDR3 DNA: TGTGCCAGCAGCCCGGACAGGGGTTACACTGAAGCTTTCTTT

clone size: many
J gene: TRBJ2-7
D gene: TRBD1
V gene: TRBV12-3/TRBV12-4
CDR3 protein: CASSPGQGFSEQYF
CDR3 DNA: TGTGCCAGCAGCCCGGGACAGGGTTTTAGCGAGCAGTACTTC

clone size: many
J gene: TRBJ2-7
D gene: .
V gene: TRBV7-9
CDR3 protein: CASSFPGTTYEQYF
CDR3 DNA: TGTGCCAGCAGCTTCCCCGGGACCACCTACGAGCAGTACTTC

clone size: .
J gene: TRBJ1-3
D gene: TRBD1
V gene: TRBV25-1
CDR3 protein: CASSHRQGAAGNTIYF
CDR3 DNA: TGCGCCAGCAGCCACCGACAGGGGGCCGCTGGAAACACCATATATTTT

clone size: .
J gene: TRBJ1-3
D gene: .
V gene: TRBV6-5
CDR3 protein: CASSYGISGNTIYF
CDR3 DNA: TGTGCCAGCAGTTATGGGATCTCTGGAAACACCATATATTTT

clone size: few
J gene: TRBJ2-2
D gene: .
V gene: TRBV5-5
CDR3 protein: CASSLWGAGELFF
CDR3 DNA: TGTGCCAGCAGCTTGTGGGGGGCCGGGGAGCTGTTTTTT

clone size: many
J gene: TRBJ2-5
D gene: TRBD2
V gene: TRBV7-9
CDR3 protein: CASSLGLTGGGTYQETQYF
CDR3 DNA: TGTGCCAGCAGCTTAGGGCTGACTGGCGGGGGGACCTACCAAGAGACCCAGTACTTC

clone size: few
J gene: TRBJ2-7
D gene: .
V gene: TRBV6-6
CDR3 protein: CASRVEREQYF
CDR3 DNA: TGTGCCAGCAGAGTAGAGAGGGAGCAGTACTTC

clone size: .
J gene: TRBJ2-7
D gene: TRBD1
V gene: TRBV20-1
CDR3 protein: CSAEDRTGSYEQYF
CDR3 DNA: TGCAGTGCTGAAGATAGGACAGGCTCCTACGAGCAGTACTTC

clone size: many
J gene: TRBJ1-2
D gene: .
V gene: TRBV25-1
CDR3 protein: CASSEYGDGYTF
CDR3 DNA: TGTGCCAGCAGTGAATATGGGGATGGCTACACCTTC

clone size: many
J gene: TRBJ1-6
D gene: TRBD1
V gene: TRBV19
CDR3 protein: CASTEDRNSPLHF
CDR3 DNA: TGTGCCAGTACAGAGGACAGGAATTCACCCCTCCACTTT

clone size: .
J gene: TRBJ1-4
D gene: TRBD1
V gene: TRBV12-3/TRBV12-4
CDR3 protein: CASSPDRDSNEKLFF
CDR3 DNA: TGTGCCAGCAGTCCGGACCGGGACAGTAATGAAAAACTGTTTTTT

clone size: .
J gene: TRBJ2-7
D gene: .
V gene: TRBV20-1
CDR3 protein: CSAAPSDRAEQYF
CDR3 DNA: TGCAGTGCTGCCCCCTCCGATAGGGCCGAGCAGTACTTC

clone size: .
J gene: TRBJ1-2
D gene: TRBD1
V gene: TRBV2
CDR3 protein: CASSYTGVYGYTF
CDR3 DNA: TGTGCCAGCAGTTACACAGGGGTATATGGCTACACCTTC

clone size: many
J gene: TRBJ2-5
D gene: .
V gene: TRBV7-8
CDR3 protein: CASSSFRGWETQYF
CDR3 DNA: TGTGCCAGCAGCAGCTTTAGGGGGTGGGAGACCCAGTACTTC

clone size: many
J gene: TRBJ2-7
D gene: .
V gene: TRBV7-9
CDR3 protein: CASSPGGGRSTSYEQYF
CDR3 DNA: TGTGCCAGCAGCCCCGGAGGGGGCCGTTCTACCTCCTACGAGCAGTACTTC

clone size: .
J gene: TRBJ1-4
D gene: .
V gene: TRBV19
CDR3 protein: CASRQTNEKLFF
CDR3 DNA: TGTGCCAGTAGACAGACTAATGAAAAACTGTTTTTT

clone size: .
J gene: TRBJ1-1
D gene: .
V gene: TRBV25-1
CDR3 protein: CASSNLGQMPEAFF
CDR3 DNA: TGTGCCAGCAGTAATTTAGGACAGATGCCTGAAGCTTTCTTT

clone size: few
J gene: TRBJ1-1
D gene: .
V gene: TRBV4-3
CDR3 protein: CASSQRVGYTEAFF
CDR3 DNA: TGCGCCAGCAGCCAAAGGGTGGGCTACACTGAAGCTTTCTTT

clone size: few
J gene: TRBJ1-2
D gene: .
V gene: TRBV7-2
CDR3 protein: CASSQEVSNYGYTF
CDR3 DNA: TGCGCCAGCAGCCAAGAAGTGAGTAACTATGGCTACACCTTC

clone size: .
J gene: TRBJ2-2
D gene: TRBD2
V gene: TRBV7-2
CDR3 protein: CASSLTSASGRGRTGELFF
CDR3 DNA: TGTGCCAGCAGCTTAACTTCGGCTAGCGGGAGGGGTCGCACCGGGGAGCTGTTTTTT

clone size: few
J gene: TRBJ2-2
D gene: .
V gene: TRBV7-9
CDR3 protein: CASNPTGTNTGELFF
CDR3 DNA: TGTGCCAGCAACCCAACCGGGACTAACACCGGGGAGCTGTTTTTT

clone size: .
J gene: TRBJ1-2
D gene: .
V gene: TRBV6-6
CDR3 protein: CASSDGRIGGYTF
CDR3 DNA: TGTGCCAGCAGTGACGGCCGGATAGGAGGCTACACCTTC

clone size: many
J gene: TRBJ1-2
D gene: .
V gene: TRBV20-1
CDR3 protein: CSPGGTQIGYGYTF
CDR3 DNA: TGCAGCCCGGGGGGGACGCAGATCGGCTATGGCTACACCTTC

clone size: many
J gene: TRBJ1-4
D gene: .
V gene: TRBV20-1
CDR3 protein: CSVSLQNEKLFF
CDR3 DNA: TGCAGTGTTAGTCTCCAAAATGAAAAACTGTTTTTT

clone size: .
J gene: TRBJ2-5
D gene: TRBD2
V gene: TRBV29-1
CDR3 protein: CSGLAGAQETQYF
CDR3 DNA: TGCAGCGGACTAGCGGGGGCCCAAGAGACCCAGTACTTC

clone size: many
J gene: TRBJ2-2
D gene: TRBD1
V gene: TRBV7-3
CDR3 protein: CASSRQGAAGELFF
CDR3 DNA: TGTGCCAGCAGCAGACAGGGGGCGGCCGGGGAGCTGTTTTTT

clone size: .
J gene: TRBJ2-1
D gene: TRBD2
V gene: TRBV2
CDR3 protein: CASSDTSGVNEQFF
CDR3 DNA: TGTGCCAGCAGTGATACTAGCGGGGTAAATGAGCAGTTCTTC

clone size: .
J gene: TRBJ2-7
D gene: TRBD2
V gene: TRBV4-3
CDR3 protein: CASSQDPSSGTYEQYF
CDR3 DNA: TGCGCCAGCAGCCAAGATCCGAGTAGCGGGACCTACGAGCAGTACTTC

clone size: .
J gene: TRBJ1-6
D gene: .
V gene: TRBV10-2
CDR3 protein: CAARVLNSPLHF
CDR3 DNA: TGCGCCGCCCGGGTCCTGAATTCACCCCTCCACTTT